These 21 T cell receptor beta chains originate from one sample sequenced in a study of cytomegalovirus exposure and HLA in healthy donors. Primers included in the PCR were 60 Vbeta and 13 Jbeta primers. Data came from immunoSEQ multiplex PCR; TCRdb stores just in-frame clones and leaves some out. This table holds 150,000 to 200,000 clones, approximately 80% found once. The specimen sequenced was PBMCs. Source of these receptors: a woman aged 30 to 39 in good health and CMV-seropositive.

This clone has only a few counts. The rearrangement joins TRBV5-8 to TRBJ1-2, with 7 bases fitting TRBD1. Germline V CDR1 and CDR2: SGHTS, YDEGEE. The junction had 6 bases not matched to a gene; V was cut back by 1 base and J by 6 bases. There are 14 residues in the CDR3. DNA for the CDR3: TGTGCCAGCAGCTTGACCAGGGACAGCAATGGCTACACCTTC. Residues: CASSLTRDSNGYTF.

This clone was counted once. The chain couples TRBV21-1 to TRBJ2-5; the D call of TRBD2 is as the table states it, not checked on the DNA. TRBV21-1 is a pseudogene segment. The CDR3 is made up of 14 amino acids. CDR3 loop: CASNFSGGTETQYF. CDR3 nucleotide sequence: TGTGCCAGCAATTTTAGCGGGGGGACAGAGACCCAGTACTTC.

This clone was counted a few times. This sequence joins TRBV2 and TRBJ2-2, with 9 positions matching TRBD2. The CDR3 totals 17 residues. CDR1 SNHLY and CDR2 FYNNEI come from the germline V gene. V lost 4 bases and J lost 5; bases outside the gene matches: 11. CDR3 in amino acids: CASSASQAGGGTGELFF. DNA for the CDR3: TGTGCCAGCAGTGCGAGTCAAGCGGGAGGCGGGACCGGGGAGCTGTTTTTT.

The chain employs TRBV11-3 and TRBJ2-1; possibly TRBD2 for D (5 bases). Trimming cost V 3 bases and J 8 bases, with 14 bases left between them. The CDR3 length is 14 residues. The germline V gene encodes CDR1 SGHNT and CDR2 YENEEA. The CDR3: CASSFRGLGYEQFF. CDR3 DNA sequence: TGTGCCAGCAGCTTTCGAGGACTGGGGTATGAGCAGTTCTTC.

The rearrangement uses TRBV19 and TRBJ2-2; 9 nucleotides line up with TRBD2. Germline V CDR1 and CDR2: LNHDA, SQIVND (reference sequence). Unmatched junction bases numbered 12, after V lost 9 bases and J lost 7 bases. The CDR3 sequence is 15 residues long. The CDR3 sequence is CASVGIAGVYGELFF. The DNA of the CDR3 is TGTGCCAGCGTCGGGATAGCGGGGGTATACGGGGAGCTGTTTTTT.

CDR3 sequence (DNA): TGTGCCAGCAGGTTCTCGGTCTCCAATTCACCCCTCCACTTT. Amino acids: CASRFSVSNSPLHF. The chain combines TRBV11-1 with TRBJ1-6, with D unclear. The CDR3 has 14 residues. CDR1 is SGHAT and CDR2 is FQDESV in the germline V gene (reference sequence). The ends were cut back, 6 bases at V and 7 bases at J, with 13 bases in the middle.

The chain joins TRBV6-5 to TRBJ2-3; TRBD2 matches 10 bases. CDR1 is MNHEY and CDR2 is SVGAGI in the germline V gene. This CDR3 has 16 residues. V shed 0 bases, J shed 5 bases, and the junction held 5 bases outside the gene matches. CDR3 region: CASSYSRASGGDTQYF. CDR3 nucleotides: TGTGCCAGCAGTTACTCGAGGGCTAGCGGGGGAGATACGCAGTATTTT.

The chain links TRBV6-5 to TRBJ2-3, with 7 nucleotides matching TRBD2. Germline V gene sequence: CDR1 MNHEY, CDR2 SVGAGI. V lost 4 bases and J lost 5; bases outside the gene matches: 9. The CDR3 runs 15 residues. CDR3 DNA sequence: TGTGCCAGCAGTTCGTTGGCGGGAGTTGGAGATACGCAGTATTTT. Translating it yields CASSSLAGVGDTQYF.

The chain recombines TRBV11-2 with TRBJ2-5, with D possibly being TRBD1 (6 bases). Germline V CDR1 and CDR2: SGHAT, FQNNGV. CDR3 length: 15 amino acids. Trimming removed 2 bases from V and 4 bases from J, with 14 bases in between. The CDR3 reads CASSLMGEQGETQYF. CDR3 coding DNA: TGTGCCAGCAGCTTAATGGGGGAACAGGGAGAGACCCAGTACTTC.

The chain couples TRBV4-1 to TRBJ2-7; D is ambiguous. With 4 bases removed from V and 5 bases from J, the gap between germline ends came to 18 bases. The germline gives CDR1 MGHRA, CDR2 YSYEKL. The CDR3 totals 15 residues. The CDR3 DNA reads as TGCGCCAGCAGCCGGGCTTTCGGCCCCGCCGACGAGCAGTACTTC. Translation: CASSRAFGPADEQYF.

This chain uses TRBV7-8 with TRBJ2-3, with 8 positions matching TRBD1. The germline V gene encodes CDR1 SGHVS and CDR2 FQNEAQ. After removal of 2 bases from V and 2 bases from J, the junction contained 6 bases not matched to a gene. The CDR3 sequence is 16 residues long. The CDR3 spells CASSLYGQGNTDTQYF. The CDR3 bases are TGTGCCAGCAGCTTATATGGACAGGGCAACACAGATACGCAGTATTTT.

J is TRBJ1-4 and V is TRBV5-4; 7 bases are shared with TRBD1. Trimming cost V 4 bases and J 6 bases; bases outside gene matches: 0. The CDR3 extends over 12 amino acids. Germline values: CDR1 SGHNT, CDR2 YYREEE (reference sequence). The CDR3 reads CASSDRDEKLFF. CDR3 coding DNA: TGTGCCAGCAGCGACAGGGATGAAAAACTGTTTTTT.

The chain recombines TRBV7-9 with TRBJ2-2; the match to TRBD2 covers 11 bases. CDR3 length equals 16 residues. CDR1 and CDR2 (germline): SEHNR, FQNEAQ (reference sequence). Germline trimming cut 3 bases from V and 6 bases from J; bases unmatched to any gene: 6. CDR3 protein: CASSFSGRAEAGELFF. Written as DNA, the CDR3 is TGTGCCAGCAGCTTTAGCGGGAGGGCCGAAGCCGGGGAGCTGTTTTTT. The full variable domain, completed using reference TRBV7-9 and TRBJ2-2, is DTGVSQNPRHKITKRGQNVTFRCDPISEHNRLYWYRQTLGQGPEFLTYFQNEAQLEKSRLLSDRFSAERPKGSFSTLEIQRTEQGDSAMYLCASSFSGRAEAGELFFGEGSRLTVL.

Details on this clone: The sample holds other DNA sequences that translate to the same CDR3. V gene TRBV4-3 combines with J gene TRBJ2-5, with no clear D. The CDR3 is 13 residues long. V was shortened by 0 bases and J by 5 bases, with 7 bases between the two germline ends. Germline V gene sequence: CDR1 LGHNA, CDR2 YSLEER. The CDR3 loop is CASSQDSEETQYF. In nucleotides, the CDR3 is TGCGCCAGCAGCCAAGACTCCGAGGAGACCCAGTACTTC.

The chain combines TRBV27 with TRBJ2-1; 8 bases align to TRBD2. After removal of 2 bases from V and 9 bases from J, the junction contained 3 bases not matched to a gene. There are 13 residues in the CDR3. Germline-derived CDR1 and CDR2 are MNHEY and SMNVEV (reference sequence). CDR3 region: CASSLTSGLEQFF. CDR3 nucleotides: TGTGCCAGCAGTTTAACTAGCGGCCTTGAGCAGTTCTTC.

This chain uses TRBV27 with TRBJ2-5, with 12 bases identical to TRBD2. The DNA end is more similar to TRBJ2-7, so the J call may be wrong. CDR3 size: 16 residues. CDR1 and CDR2 from the germline V gene are MNHEY and SMNVEV (reference sequence). This chain's CDR3 is CASSKGLAGQLYEQYF. For the CDR3, the DNA is TGTGCCAGCAGTAAGGGACTAGCGGGCCAACTCTACGAGCAGTACTTC.

J is TRBJ1-2 and V is TRBV2; 7 bases are shared with TRBD1. Looked up from germline, CDR1 is SNHLY and CDR2 is FYNNEI. J was trimmed by 0 bases and V by 5 bases; bases with no gene match: 3. The CDR3 has 14 amino acids. CDR3 sequence (DNA): TGTGCCAGCAGTCCGGGACAGACTAACTATGGCTACACCTTC. Translating it yields CASSPGQTNYGYTF.

This clone was observed a single time. This sequence joins TRBV5-1 and TRBJ1-3, with D hard to call. This CDR3 spans 15 amino acids. Looked up from germline, CDR1 is SGHRS and CDR2 is YFSETQ. Trimming pared 0 bases from V and 1 base from J, leaving 8 bases between. As DNA, the CDR3 is TGCGCCAGCAGCTTGGGAACAGCTTCTGGAAACACCATATATTTT. Translation: CASSLGTASGNTIYF.

This chain links TRBV4-1 with TRBJ1-4; no definite D call. With 0 bases removed from V and 8 bases from J, the gap between germline ends came to 10 bases. The CDR3 runs to 14 residues. Germline V gene data show CDR1 as MGHRA and CDR2 as YSYEKL. CDR3 coding DNA: TGCGCCAGCAGCCAAGATCCACGGGAAGAAAAACTGTTTTTT. It specifies CASSQDPREEKLFF.

The chain recombines TRBV7-8 with TRBJ2-2, with 7 bases lining up with TRBD2. J gave up 5 bases and V 3 bases, and 0 bases lay outside the gene matches. Germline CDR1 is SGHVS and CDR2 is FQNEAQ. This CDR3 comprises 13 residues. This chain's CDR3 is CASSLGGTGELFF. DNA for the CDR3: TGTGCCAGCAGCTTGGGAGGGACCGGGGAGCTGTTTTTT.

The chain links TRBV15 to TRBJ2-1; 7 bases fit TRBD1. CDR1 and CDR2 (germline): LNHNV, YYDKDF (reference sequence). The CDR3 spans 16 residues. With 2 bases clipped from V and 5 bases from J, the junction kept 9 bases outside the gene matches. CDR3 sequence (DNA): TGTGCCACCAGCAGACTTCGGACAGGACCAGACAATGAGCAGTTCTTC. It codes for CATSRLRTGPDNEQFF.